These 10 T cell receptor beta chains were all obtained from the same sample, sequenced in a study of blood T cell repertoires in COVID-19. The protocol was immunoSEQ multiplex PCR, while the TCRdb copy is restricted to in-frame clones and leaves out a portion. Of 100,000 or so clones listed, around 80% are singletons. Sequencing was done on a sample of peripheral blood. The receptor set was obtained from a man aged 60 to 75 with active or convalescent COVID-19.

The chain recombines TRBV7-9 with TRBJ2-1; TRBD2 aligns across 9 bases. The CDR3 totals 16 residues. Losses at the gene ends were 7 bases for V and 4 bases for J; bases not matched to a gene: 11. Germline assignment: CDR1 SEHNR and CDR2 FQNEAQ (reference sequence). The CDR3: CASNGRASGMYNEQFF. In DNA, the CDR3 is TGTGCCAGCAACGGTCGGGCTAGCGGGATGTACAATGAGCAGTTCTTC.

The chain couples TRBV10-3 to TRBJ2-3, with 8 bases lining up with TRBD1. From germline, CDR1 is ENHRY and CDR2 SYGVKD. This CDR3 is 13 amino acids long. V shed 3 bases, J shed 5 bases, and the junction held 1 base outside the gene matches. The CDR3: CAISEQGGDTQYF. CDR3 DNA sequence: TGTGCCATCAGTGAACAGGGGGGAGATACGCAGTATTTT.

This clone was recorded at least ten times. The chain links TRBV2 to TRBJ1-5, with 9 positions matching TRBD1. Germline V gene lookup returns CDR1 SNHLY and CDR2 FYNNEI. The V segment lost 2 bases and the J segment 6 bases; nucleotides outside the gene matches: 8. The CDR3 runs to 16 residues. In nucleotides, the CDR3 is TGTGCCAGCAGTGAATCCACAGGGGGCCCTGGTCAGCCCCAGCATTTT. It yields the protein CASSESTGGPGQPQHF. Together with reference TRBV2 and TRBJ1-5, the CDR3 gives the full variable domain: EPEVTQTPSHQVTQMGQEVILRCVPISNHLYFYWYRQILGQKVEFLVSFYNNEISEKSEIFDDQFSVERPDGSNFTLKIRSTKLEDSAMYFCASSESTGGPGQPQHFGDGTRLSIL.

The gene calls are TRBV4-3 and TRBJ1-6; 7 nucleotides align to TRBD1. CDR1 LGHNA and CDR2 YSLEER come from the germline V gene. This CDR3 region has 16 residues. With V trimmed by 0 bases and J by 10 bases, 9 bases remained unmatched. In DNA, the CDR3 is TGCGCCAGCAGCCAAGACCGGGACAGTAGGAAATCACCCCTCCACTTT. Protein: CASSQDRDSRKSPLHF.

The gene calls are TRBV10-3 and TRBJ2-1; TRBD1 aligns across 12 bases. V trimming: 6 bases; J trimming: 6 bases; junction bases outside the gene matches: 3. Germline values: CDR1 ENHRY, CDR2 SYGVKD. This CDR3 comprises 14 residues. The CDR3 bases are TGTGCCATCAGAGGGACAGGGGGCGGCAATGAGCAGTTCTTC. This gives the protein CAIRGTGGGNEQFF.

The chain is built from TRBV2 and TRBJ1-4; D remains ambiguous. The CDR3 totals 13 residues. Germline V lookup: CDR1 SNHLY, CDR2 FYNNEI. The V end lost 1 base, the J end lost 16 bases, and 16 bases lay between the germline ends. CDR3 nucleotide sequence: TGTGCCAGCAGTGAAGGCCGGGAAAGGACGCGGTTTTTT. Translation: CASSEGRERTRFF.

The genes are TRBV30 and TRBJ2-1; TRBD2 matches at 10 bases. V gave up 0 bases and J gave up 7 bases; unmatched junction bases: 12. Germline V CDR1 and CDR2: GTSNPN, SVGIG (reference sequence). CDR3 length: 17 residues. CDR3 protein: CAWSVHSLAGVGNEQFF. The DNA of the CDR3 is TGTGCCTGGAGTGTACATAGCCTAGCGGGAGTAGGGAATGAGCAGTTCTTC.

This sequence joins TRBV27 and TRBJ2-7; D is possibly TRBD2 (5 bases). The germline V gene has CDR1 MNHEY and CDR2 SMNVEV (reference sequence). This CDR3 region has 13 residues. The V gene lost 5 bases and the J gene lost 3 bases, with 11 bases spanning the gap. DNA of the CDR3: TGTGCCAGCAGTCTCGGACTGTACTACGAGCAGTACGTC. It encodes CASSLGLYYEQYV.

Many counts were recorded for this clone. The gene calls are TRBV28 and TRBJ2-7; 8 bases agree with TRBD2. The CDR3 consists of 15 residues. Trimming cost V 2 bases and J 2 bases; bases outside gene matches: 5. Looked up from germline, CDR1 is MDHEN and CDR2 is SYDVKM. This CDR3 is CASSLGAGGTYEQYF. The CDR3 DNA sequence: TGTGCCAGCAGTTTAGGGGCGGGAGGCACCTACGAGCAGTACTTC.

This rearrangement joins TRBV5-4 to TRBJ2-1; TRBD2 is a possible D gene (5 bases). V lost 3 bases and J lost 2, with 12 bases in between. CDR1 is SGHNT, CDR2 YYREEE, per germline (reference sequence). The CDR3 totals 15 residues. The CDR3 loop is CASSSERQTYNEQFF. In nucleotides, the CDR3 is TGTGCCAGCAGCTCGGAGCGGCAGACCTACAATGAGCAGTTCTTC.